This T cell receptor beta chain was found in a study of cytomegalovirus exposure and HLA in healthy donors. Study-level points and caveats: TCR beta chain V- and J-gene trimming was linked, in a later analysis, to a missense variant in DCLRE1C. The analysis excluded some indistinguishable V segments, including TRBV6-2 and TRBV6-3. Investigators reported under 200 TCR beta chains as tied to cytomegalovirus.

Amplification used 60 Vbeta primers and 13 Jbeta primers. TCRdb's copy holds only in-frame clones and misses some; the assay was immunoSEQ multiplex PCR. There are around 100,000 clones in the sample; around 66% occur only once, and around 3.3% lies in the top ten. There are a few counts of this clone. Its antigen remains unknown. Germline V gene data show CDR1 as SGHTA and CDR2 as FQGNSA. Trimming stripped 1 base from V and 0 bases from J, with 13 bases between. The CDR3 has 17 residues. This clonotype was obtained from a woman aged 45-65 years in good health and CMV-seronegative. The genes are TRBV7-2 and TRBJ1-5; a weak D match, TRBD1 (5 bases). Specimen: PBMCs. The CDR3 spells CASSLDPTVLSNQPQHF. DNA of the CDR3: TGTGCCAGCAGCTTAGACCCGACAGTCCTTAGCAATCAGCCCCAGCATTTT. Supplemented by reference TRBV7-2 and TRBJ1-5, the full variable domain reads GAGVSQSPSNKVTEKGKDVELRCDPISGHTALYWYRQSLGQGLEFLIYFQGNSAPDKSGLPSDRFSAERTGGSVSTLTIQRTQQEDSAVYLCASSLDPTVLSNQPQHFGDGTRLSIL.